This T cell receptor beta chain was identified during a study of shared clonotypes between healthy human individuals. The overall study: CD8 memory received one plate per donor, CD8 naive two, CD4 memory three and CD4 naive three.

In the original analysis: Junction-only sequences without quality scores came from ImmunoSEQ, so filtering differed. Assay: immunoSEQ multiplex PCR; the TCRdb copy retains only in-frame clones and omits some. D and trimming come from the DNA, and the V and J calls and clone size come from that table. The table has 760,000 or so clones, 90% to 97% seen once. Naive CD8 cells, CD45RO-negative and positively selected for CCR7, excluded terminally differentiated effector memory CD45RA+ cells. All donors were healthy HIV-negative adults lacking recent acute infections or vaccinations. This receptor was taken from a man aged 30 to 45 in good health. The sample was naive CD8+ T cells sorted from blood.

The CDR3 loop is CASSPRTDLEQYF. The CDR3 nucleotides are TGTGCCAGTAGTCCACGGACAGATCTCGAGCAGTACTTC. This chain uses TRBV19 with TRBJ2-7, with D perhaps matching TRBD1 (6 bases). This CDR3 is built from 13 residues. Germline values: CDR1 LNHDA, CDR2 SQIVND (reference sequence). V shed 5 bases and J shed 6 bases, with 14 bases lying between them.